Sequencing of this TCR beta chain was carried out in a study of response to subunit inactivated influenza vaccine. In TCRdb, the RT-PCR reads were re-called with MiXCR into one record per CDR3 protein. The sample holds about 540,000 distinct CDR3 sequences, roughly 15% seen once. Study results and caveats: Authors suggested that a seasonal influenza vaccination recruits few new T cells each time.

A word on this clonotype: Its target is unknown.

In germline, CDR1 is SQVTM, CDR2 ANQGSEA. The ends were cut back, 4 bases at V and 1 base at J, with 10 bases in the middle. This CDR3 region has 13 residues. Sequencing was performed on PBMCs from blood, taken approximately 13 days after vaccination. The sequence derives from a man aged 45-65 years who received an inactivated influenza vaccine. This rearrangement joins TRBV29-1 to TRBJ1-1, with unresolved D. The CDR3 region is CSVVRPGNTEAFF. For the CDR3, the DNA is TGCAGCGTTGTTCGGCCCGGGAACACTGAAGCTTTCTTT.